A selection of T cell receptor beta chains follows, all from one sample in a study of post-analysis software for immune sequencing data. TCRdb reanalysed the PCR reads using MiXCR and keeps one entry per CDR3 protein. The sample lists about 540,000 distinct CDR3 sequences; roughly 34% were seen once. The sample taken for sequencing was blood. These receptors came from a girl aged 2-17 years with multiple sclerosis. Each CDR3 is given with its conserved first and last residue. Fields, in order: D gene, J gene, clone size, V gene, CDR3 DNA, CDR3 protein. D genes are given only for firm matches. The size entry is marked missing in some rows and otherwise reads once, few, many or a size class.

.	TRBJ1-1	.	TRBV7-9	TGTGCCAGCAGCTTAGCATCCGGGGGCCTCACTGAAGCTTTCTTT	CASSLASGGLTEAFF
.	TRBJ1-1	few	TRBV15	TGTGCCACCAGCAGAGACTGGGGCACTGAAGCTTTCTTT	CATSRDWGTEAFF
.	TRBJ2-3	.	TRBV20-1	TGCAGTGCTAAAAGCAGGCGCACAGATACGCAGTATTTT	CSAKSRRTDTQYF
.	TRBJ1-2	few	TRBV4-1	TGCGCCAGCAGCCAGCCGACAGTTTTATATGGCTACACCTTC	CASSQPTVLYGYTF
TRBD2	TRBJ2-3	.	TRBV20-1	TGCAGTGCTAAGGCTAGCGGGGGGTTCACAGCTACGCAGTATTTT	CSAKASGGFTATQYF
.	TRBJ2-7	few	TRBV5-1	TGCGCCAGCAGCCCCACGGACGGGGAGCAGTACTTC	CASSPTDGEQYF
.	TRBJ2-3	few	TRBV6-6	TGTGCCAGCAGTTCCCCTCCATGGCTAAATACGCAGTATTTT	CASSSPPWLNTQYF
.	TRBJ2-5	.	TRBV3-1	TGTGCCAGCAGCCAAGATAGGTTCGGGACCCAGTACTTC	CASSQDRFGTQYF
TRBD1	TRBJ2-3	many	TRBV5-1	TGCGCCAGCAGCTTGGCCGGGACAGGAACAGATACGCAGTATTTT	CASSLAGTGTDTQYF
TRBD1	TRBJ1-1	few	TRBV29-1	TGCAGCGTTGAACCCGGGACAGGGGGTGTGACTTTCTTT	CSVEPGTGGVTFF
.	TRBJ2-1	once	TRBV4-1	TGCGCCAGCAGTCAAGAAAGCCCGAAAGCGAAGGCGATTAAGGATGAGCAGTTCTTC	CASSQESPKAKAIKDEQFF
TRBD2	TRBJ2-2	.	TRBV2	TGTGCCAGCAGTGGGACTAGCGGGGGGTCCGGGGAGCCGTTTTTT	CASSGTSGGSGEPFF
TRBD1	TRBJ1-6	.	TRBV6-6	TGTGCCAGCATGCAGGGGGCGCATAATTCACCCCTCCACTTT	CASMQGAHNSPLHF
.	TRBJ1-5	.	TRBV9	TGTGCCAGCAGCGAGGGGAGCGGGGGCTATCAGCCCCAGCATTTT	CASSEGSGGYQPQHF
TRBD1	TRBJ1-1	few	TRBV6-1	TGTGCCAGCAGTGGGGACCGACAGGGCCACGACACTGAAGCTTTCTTT	CASSGDRQGHDTEAFF
.	TRBJ2-5	few	TRBV25-1	TGTGCCAGCAGTGAATGGGGTAGGGGGGGGGCCTCAGAGACCCAGTACTTC	CASSEWGRGGASETQYF
TRBD2	TRBJ2-3	.	TRBV5-6	TGTGCCAGCAGCCGAGGGGCTAGCGGCGCTTGGGATACGCAGTATTTT	CASSRGASGAWDTQYF
.	TRBJ2-5	.	TRBV18	TGTGCCAGCTCACCAATAATCGACCATGATGGGACCCAGTACTTC	CASSPIIDHDGTQYF
.	TRBJ2-7	few	TRBV2	TGTGCCAGCAGTCAGGTACAGGGTTTCTCCTACGAGCAGTACTTC	CASSQVQGFSYEQYF
.	TRBJ1-1	.	TRBV6-5	TGTGCCAGCGGCCGGGACGCTATGGGTGCTTTCTTT	CASGRDAMGAFF
.	TRBJ2-7	.	TRBV3-1	TGTGCCAGCAGCCCCCGGGGTTTGGGTGAGCAGTACTTC	CASSPRGLGEQYF
.	TRBJ2-2	.	TRBV20-1	TGCAGTGCCCTGGGGCAGTCCGGGGAGCTGTTTTTT	CSALGQSGELFF
.	TRBJ2-7	.	TRBV2	TGTGCCAGCGGCGCAGACCTGACGGGCGAGCAGTACTTC	CASGADLTGEQYF
.	TRBJ2-7	.	TRBV11-2	TGTGCCAGCAGCTACAGGGCCTACGAGCAGTACTTC	CASSYRAYEQYF
.	TRBJ1-1	.	TRBV20-1	TGCAGTGCTCCGAGGGGGGACCGGGGTACGGGCACTGAAGCTTTCTTT	CSAPRGDRGTGTEAFF
TRBD1	TRBJ1-1	.	TRBV6-1	TGTGCCAGCAGACGTACAGGGGGCTCTGAAGCTTTCTTT	CASRRTGGSEAFF
TRBD2	TRBJ2-7	.	TRBV6-2/TRBV6-3	TGTGCCAGCACCTGGACTAGCGGGCCGGTCATATCTGAGCAGTACTTC	CASTWTSGPVISEQYF
.	TRBJ1-5	few	TRBV2	TGTGCCAGCAGTGAGGGGACGCCTCAGCCCCAGCATTTT	CASSEGTPQPQHF
.	TRBJ1-1	.	TRBV5-5	TGTGCCAGCAACTTCGGAACGAGCAGGGGGAACACTGAAGCTTTCTTT	CASNFGTSRGNTEAFF
.	TRBJ2-5	few	TRBV15	TGTGCCACCAACCGGGACAAAGAGACCCAGTACTTC	CATNRDKETQYF
.	TRBJ1-1	few	TRBV29-1	TGCAGCGTTGAAGATCGTGGGAACACTGAAGCTTTCTTT	CSVEDRGNTEAFF
TRBD1	TRBJ1-2	.	TRBV20-1	TGCAGTGCTAGAGCGGGACAGGGAGTACCCGGCTACACCTTC	CSARAGQGVPGYTF
.	TRBJ2-3	.	TRBV12-3/TRBV12-4	TGTGCCAGCAGTTTGGCAAGGAACTTTGAAAATACGCAGTATTTT	CASSLARNFENTQYF
TRBD2	TRBJ2-3	.	TRBV20-1	TGCAGTGCTAGTCCAGCGGGGGGCACAGATACGCAGTATTTT	CSASPAGGTDTQYF
TRBD2	TRBJ2-7	.	TRBV6-5	TGTGCCAGCAGCGCCCTACTAGCGGGGTACGAGCAGTACTTC	CASSALLAGYEQYF
.	TRBJ2-2	.	TRBV14	TGTGCCAGCAGCTTCGGGTGGAACACCGGGGAGCTGTTTTTT	CASSFGWNTGELFF
.	TRBJ2-4	few	TRBV5-1	TGCGCCAGCAGCTTTGGAGTCTCCCCCGCCAAAAACATTCAGTACTTC	CASSFGVSPAKNIQYF
.	TRBJ2-3	many	TRBV20-1	TGCAGTGCTAGTGGAGGGGATACGCAGTATTTT	CSASGGDTQYF
.	TRBJ2-4	few	TRBV7-2	TGTGCCAGCAGCTCCGACCCCAGGGCGACCAAAAACATTCAGTACTTC	CASSSDPRATKNIQYF
.	TRBJ1-1	.	TRBV7-2	TGTGCCAGCAGCTTAGGCGCTGGGGGAGGGAGGACTGAAGCTTTCTTT	CASSLGAGGGRTEAFF